Listed here is a single T cell receptor (beta chain). Its antigen is still unknown. It was with random hexamers that about 0.45 to 1 ug RNA was reverse transcribed. In TCRdb, the immunoSEQ multiplex PCR reads were re-called with MiXCR into one record per CDR3 protein. The sample has under 55,000 distinct CDR3 sequences, 85% to 95% seen once; the top ten hold about 0.51%. The sample is drawn from a study of CD8 T cells in Susac syndrome. The study, taken as a whole, reports: TCR sequencing and HLA analysis covered a relatively small number of individuals.

CDR1 is MGHRA and CDR2 is YSYEKL in the germline V gene. The CDR3 totals 17 residues. V was pared by 2 bases and J by 6 bases, with 22 bases between. CD8+ and CD4+ T cells circulating in blood were sequenced for TCR beta. Sequenced material: CD8+ T cells from PBMCs. The chain uses TRBV4-1 and TRBJ1-1, with D hard to call. The TCR comes from a human donor with multiple sclerosis. CDR3 region: CASSQSTGPTLGSEAFF. CDR3 in DNA: TGCGCCAGCAGCCAATCAACCGGGCCGACGTTGGGCTCTGAAGCTTTCTTT.